This T cell receptor beta chain appears in the sequencing data of a study of cytomegalovirus exposure and HLA in healthy donors. This clone was observed a single time. Its specificity is not known. Researchers ran the PCR with 60 Vbeta and 13 Jbeta primers. Only in-frame clones appear in the TCRdb table, and some are missing; sequencing was by immunoSEQ multiplex PCR. The table lists 60,000 or so clones, roughly nine tenths of them singletons. Study-level points and caveats: Within an earlier analysis, most TCR beta V segments proved productive either about 90% or about 30% of the time.

The germline CDR1 and CDR2 sequences are GTSNPN and SVGIG (reference sequence). V was cut by 0 bases and J by 1 base, with 15 bases left in between. This CDR3 has 17 residues. The chain combines TRBV30 with TRBJ2-2, with TRBD1 as a possible D gene (6 bases). This TCR was recovered from a man aged 25-45 years in good health and CMV-seropositive. The source material was PBMCs. This CDR3 is CAWSVRWGRGNTGELFF. The CDR3 DNA reads as TGTGCCTGGAGTGTACGGTGGGGCAGGGGGAACACCGGGGAGCTGTTTTTT.